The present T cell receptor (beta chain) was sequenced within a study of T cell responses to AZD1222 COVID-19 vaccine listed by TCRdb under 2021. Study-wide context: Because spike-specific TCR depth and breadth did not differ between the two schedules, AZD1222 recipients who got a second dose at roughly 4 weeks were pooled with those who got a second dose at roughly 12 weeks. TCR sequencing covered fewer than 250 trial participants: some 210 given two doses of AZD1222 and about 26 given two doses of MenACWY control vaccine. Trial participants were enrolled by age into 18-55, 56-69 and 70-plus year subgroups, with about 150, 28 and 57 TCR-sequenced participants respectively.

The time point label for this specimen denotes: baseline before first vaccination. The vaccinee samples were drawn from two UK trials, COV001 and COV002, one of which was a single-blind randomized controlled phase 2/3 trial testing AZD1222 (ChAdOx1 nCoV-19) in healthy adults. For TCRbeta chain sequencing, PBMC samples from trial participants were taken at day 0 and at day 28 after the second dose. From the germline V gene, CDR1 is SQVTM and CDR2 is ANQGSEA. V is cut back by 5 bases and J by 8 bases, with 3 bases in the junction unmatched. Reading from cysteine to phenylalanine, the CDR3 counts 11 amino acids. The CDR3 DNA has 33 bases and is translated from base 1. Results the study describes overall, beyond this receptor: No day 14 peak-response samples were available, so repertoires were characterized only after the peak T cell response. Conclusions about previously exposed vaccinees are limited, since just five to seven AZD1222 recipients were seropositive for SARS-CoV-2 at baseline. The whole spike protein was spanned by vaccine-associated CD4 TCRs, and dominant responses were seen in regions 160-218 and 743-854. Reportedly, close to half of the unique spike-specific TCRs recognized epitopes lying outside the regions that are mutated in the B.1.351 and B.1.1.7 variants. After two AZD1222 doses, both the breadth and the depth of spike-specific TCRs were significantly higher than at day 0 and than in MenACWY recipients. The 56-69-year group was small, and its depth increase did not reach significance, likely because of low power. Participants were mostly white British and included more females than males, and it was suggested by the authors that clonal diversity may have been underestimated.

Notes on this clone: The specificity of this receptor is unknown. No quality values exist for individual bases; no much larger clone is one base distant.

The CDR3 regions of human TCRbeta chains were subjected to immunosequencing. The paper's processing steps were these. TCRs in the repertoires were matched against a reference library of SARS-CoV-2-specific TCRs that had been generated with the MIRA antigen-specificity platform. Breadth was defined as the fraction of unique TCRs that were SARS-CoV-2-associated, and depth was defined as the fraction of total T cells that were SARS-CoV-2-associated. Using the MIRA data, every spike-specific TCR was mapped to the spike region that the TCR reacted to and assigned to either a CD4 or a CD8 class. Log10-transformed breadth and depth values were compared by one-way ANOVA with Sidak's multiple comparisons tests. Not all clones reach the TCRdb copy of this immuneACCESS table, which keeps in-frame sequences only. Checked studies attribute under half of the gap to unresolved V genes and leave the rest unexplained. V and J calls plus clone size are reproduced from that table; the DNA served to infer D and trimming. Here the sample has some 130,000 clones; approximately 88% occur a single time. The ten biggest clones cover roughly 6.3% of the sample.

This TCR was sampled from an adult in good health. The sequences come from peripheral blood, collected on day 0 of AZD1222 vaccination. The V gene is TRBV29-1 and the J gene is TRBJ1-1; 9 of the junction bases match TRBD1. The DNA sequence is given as TGCAGCGTTATAGGACAGGGGGAAGCTTTCTTT. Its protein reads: CSVIGQGEAFF. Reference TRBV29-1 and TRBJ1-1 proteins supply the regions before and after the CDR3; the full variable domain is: SAVISQKPSRDICQRGTSLTIQCQVDSQVTMMFWYRQQPGQSLTLIATANQGSEATYESGFVIDKFPISRPNLTFSTLTVSNMSPEDSSIYLCSVIGQGEAFFGQGTRLTVV.